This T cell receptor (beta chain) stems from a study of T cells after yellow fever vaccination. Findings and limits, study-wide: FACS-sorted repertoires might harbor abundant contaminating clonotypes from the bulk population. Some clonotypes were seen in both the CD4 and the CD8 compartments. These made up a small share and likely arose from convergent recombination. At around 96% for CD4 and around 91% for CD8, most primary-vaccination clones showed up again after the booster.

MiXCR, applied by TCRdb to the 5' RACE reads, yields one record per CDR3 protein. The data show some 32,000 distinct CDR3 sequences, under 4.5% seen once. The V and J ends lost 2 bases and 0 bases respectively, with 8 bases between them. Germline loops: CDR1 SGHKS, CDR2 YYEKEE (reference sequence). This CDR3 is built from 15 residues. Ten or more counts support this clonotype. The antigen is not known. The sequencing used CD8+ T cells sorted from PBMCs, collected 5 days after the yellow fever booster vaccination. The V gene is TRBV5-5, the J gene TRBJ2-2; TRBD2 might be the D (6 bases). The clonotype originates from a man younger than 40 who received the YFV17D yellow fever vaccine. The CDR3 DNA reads TGTGCCAGCAGCTTCGGGGGTTCGAACACCGGGGAGCTGTTTTTT. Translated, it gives CASSFGGSNTGELFF.